The subject of this entry is one TCR beta chain. The antigen remains undetermined. This specimen belongs to a study of shared clonotypes between healthy human individuals. Overall study context: Three plates were used per donor for CD4 naive, three for CD4 memory, two for CD8 naive and one for CD8 memory.

Germline V gene sequence: CDR1 MNHEY, CDR2 SVGAGI. The CDR3 has 11 residues. Trimming left V 1 base short and J 9 bases short, with 6 bases between. Profiling relied on immunoSEQ multiplex PCR, and the TCRdb table lists in-frame clones only, not all of them. In the table there are roughly 2,300,000 clones, around 92% of which are singletons. Notes on the study in general: Only a few donors were included, so the genetic and exposure-history diversity represented was limited. Relative to memory subsets, naive subsets generally showed larger estimated richness. Relative to clonotypes present in all four donors, those not shared had lower generation probabilities.

This receptor was obtained from a man aged 18 to 30 in good health. Some clones in this sample may be carry-over from other donors' samples. The rearrangement uses TRBV6-5 and TRBJ2-5; unclear D gene. Sequencing input: naive CD4+ T cells from PBMCs. The subset denotes: CD45RA+ positively selected. The CDR3 spells CASSYFGAQYF. The CDR3, as DNA: TGTGCCAGCAGTTACTTTGGCGCCCAGTACTTC.